Listed below are T cell receptor beta chains from one sample, sequenced in a study of long-term antiretroviral therapy in people with HIV. Using immunoSEQ multiplex PCR, the repertoire was profiled, and TCRdb retains in-frame clones only, with some absent. The table includes about 25,000 clones, just over 85% detected once. The source material was unsorted PBMCs, sampled less than 4.7 years after starting antiretroviral therapy. The receptor source for this set is a young man with HIV. CDR3s include the opening cysteine and the closing phenylalanine or tryptophan. The order of the fields is clone size, J gene, V gene, D gene, CDR3 protein, CDR3 DNA. D genes are given only for firm matches. The size of a clone is reported for some rows only, either as once, few or many, or as a class for expanded clones.

abundance: -; j_gene: TRBJ2-4; v_gene: TRBV5-6; d_gene: -; CDR3aa: CASSFRDLAKNIQYF; CDR3nt: TGTGCCAGCAGCTTTCGAGATCTAGCCAAAAACATTCAGTACTTC
abundance: -; j_gene: TRBJ2-7; v_gene: TRBV4-3; d_gene: TRBD2; CDR3aa: CASSQELAGATYEQYF; CDR3nt: TGCGCCAGCAGCCAAGAACTAGCGGGGGCCACCTACGAGCAGTACTTC
abundance: -; j_gene: TRBJ2-2; v_gene: TRBV7-9; d_gene: TRBD1; CDR3aa: CASSPDRVVTGELFF; CDR3nt: TGTGCCAGCAGCCCCGACAGGGTGGTCACCGGGGAGCTGTTTTTT
abundance: -; j_gene: TRBJ1-5; v_gene: TRBV5-5; d_gene: TRBD1; CDR3aa: CASSLFRLYRDSIDQPQHF; CDR3nt: TGTGCCAGCAGCTTGTTTCGGTTATACCGGGACAGCATCGATCAGCCCCAGCATTTT
abundance: -; j_gene: TRBJ2-4; v_gene: TRBV7-9; d_gene: TRBD1; CDR3aa: CATTRDRNIQYF; CDR3nt: TGTGCCACCACCCGGGACAGAAACATTCAGTACTTC
abundance: -; j_gene: TRBJ2-3; v_gene: TRBV4-3; d_gene: -; CDR3aa: CASSQDRVSGPTDTQYF; CDR3nt: TGCGCCAGCAGCCAAGATCGGGTTAGCGGACCCACAGATACGCAGTATTTT
abundance: -; j_gene: TRBJ1-1; v_gene: TRBV5-1; d_gene: -; CDR3aa: CASSFGTTTNTEAFF; CDR3nt: TGCGCCAGCAGCTTCGGGACAACTACGAACACTGAAGCTTTCTTT
abundance: -; j_gene: TRBJ2-3; v_gene: TRBV11-2; d_gene: TRBD2; CDR3aa: CASSLDMRLAGGHTDTQYF; CDR3nt: TGTGCCAGCAGCTTAGATATGAGGCTAGCGGGGGGGCACACAGATACGCAGTATTTT
abundance: -; j_gene: TRBJ2-1; v_gene: TRBV19; d_gene: TRBD2; CDR3aa: CASSIRGESYNEQFF; CDR3nt: TGTGCCAGTAGTATACGGGGGGAATCTTACAATGAGCAGTTCTTC
abundance: -; j_gene: TRBJ2-3; v_gene: TRBV2; d_gene: TRBD2; CDR3aa: CASSERLGLAGTDTQYF; CDR3nt: TGTGCCAGCAGTGAGCGCCTGGGACTAGCGGGCACAGATACGCAGTATTTT
abundance: -; j_gene: TRBJ1-1; v_gene: TRBV7-6; d_gene: -; CDR3aa: CASSLGVRNTEAFF; CDR3nt: TGTGCCAGCAGCTTAGGGGTGAGGAACACTGAAGCTTTCTTT
abundance: -; j_gene: TRBJ2-5; v_gene: TRBV11-2; d_gene: -; CDR3aa: CASSLGVLKETQYF; CDR3nt: TGTGCCAGCAGCTTAGGAGTCCTAAAAGAGACCCAGTACTTC
abundance: once; j_gene: TRBJ1-2; v_gene: TRBV6-5; d_gene: -; CDR3aa: CASSLDRQAPYGYTF; CDR3nt: TGTGCCAGCAGTCTGGATCGGCAGGCGCCATATGGCTACACCTTC
abundance: -; j_gene: TRBJ2-7; v_gene: TRBV11-3; d_gene: -; CDR3aa: CASSLGGASLYEQYF; CDR3nt: TGTGCCAGCAGCTTAGGTGGGGCGAGCCTCTACGAGCAGTACTTC
abundance: -; j_gene: TRBJ2-3; v_gene: TRBV4-2; d_gene: -; CDR3aa: CASSQETPPRTDTQYF; CDR3nt: TGTGCCAGCAGCCAGGAGACCCCCCCCAGGACAGATACGCAGTATTTT
abundance: -; j_gene: TRBJ1-2; v_gene: TRBV15; d_gene: -; CDR3aa: CATSRELSTGNFYGYTF; CDR3nt: TGTGCCACCAGCAGAGAATTATCGACAGGAAATTTCTATGGCTACACCTTC
abundance: -; j_gene: TRBJ2-2; v_gene: TRBV5-4; d_gene: -; CDR3aa: CATEHGGRVGELFF; CDR3nt: TGTGCCACCGAACATGGAGGTCGTGTCGGGGAGCTGTTTTTT
abundance: -; j_gene: TRBJ2-3; v_gene: TRBV7-7; d_gene: -; CDR3aa: CASSLGVRGGTDTQYF; CDR3nt: TGTGCTAGCAGCTTAGGGGTGCGTGGGGGCACAGATACGCAGTATTTT
abundance: -; j_gene: TRBJ2-6; v_gene: TRBV21-1; d_gene: -; CDR3aa: CASSPPDRSPSGANVLTF; CDR3nt: TGTGCCAGCAGCCCTCCGGACAGGAGCCCCTCTGGGGCCAACGTCCTGACTTTC
abundance: -; j_gene: TRBJ2-1; v_gene: TRBV7-9; d_gene: TRBD2; CDR3aa: CASSPGTSGAYNEQFF; CDR3nt: TGTGCCAGCAGCCCCGGAACTAGCGGGGCTTACAATGAGCAGTTCTTC
abundance: -; j_gene: TRBJ2-7; v_gene: TRBV27; d_gene: -; CDR3aa: CASSPLRAYEQYF; CDR3nt: TGTGCCAGCAGTCCGCTCCGGGCCTACGAGCAGTACTTC
abundance: -; j_gene: TRBJ1-4; v_gene: TRBV6-1; d_gene: -; CDR3aa: CASSEWVFGEKLFF; CDR3nt: TGTGCCAGCAGTGAATGGGTATTTGGAGAAAAACTGTTTTTT
abundance: -; j_gene: TRBJ1-1; v_gene: TRBV5-8; d_gene: -; CDR3aa: CASSLGVGFTEAFF; CDR3nt: TGTGCCAGCAGCTTGGGAGTAGGATTCACTGAAGCTTTCTTT
abundance: -; j_gene: TRBJ2-7; v_gene: TRBV2; d_gene: -; CDR3aa: CASEYNFAYEQYF; CDR3nt: TGTGCCAGCGAATATAACTTTGCCTACGAGCAGTACTTC
abundance: -; j_gene: TRBJ1-2; v_gene: TRBV19; d_gene: -; CDR3aa: CASSITRARWDYGYTF; CDR3nt: TGTGCCAGTAGTATAACCAGGGCAAGATGGGACTATGGCTACACCTTC
abundance: -; j_gene: TRBJ2-7; v_gene: TRBV5-1; d_gene: TRBD1; CDR3aa: CASSLGGQRIYEQYF; CDR3nt: TGCGCCAGCAGCTTGGGGGGACAGAGGATCTACGAGCAGTACTTC
abundance: -; j_gene: TRBJ1-2; v_gene: TRBV27; d_gene: -; CDR3aa: CASSFRSKGYTF; CDR3nt: TGTGCCAGCAGTTTCAGGAGTAAAGGCTACACCTTC
abundance: -; j_gene: TRBJ1-1; v_gene: TRBV7-9; d_gene: -; CDR3aa: CASSFGDTEAFF; CDR3nt: TGTGCCAGCAGCTTCGGGGACACTGAAGCTTTCTTT
abundance: -; j_gene: TRBJ1-2; v_gene: TRBV30; d_gene: -; CDR3aa: CAWSTTGLNGYTF; CDR3nt: TGTGCCTGGAGTACAACGGGACTCAATGGCTACACCTTC
abundance: -; j_gene: TRBJ1-3; v_gene: TRBV25-1; d_gene: -; CDR3aa: CASSEYSGAGNTIYF; CDR3nt: TGTGCCAGCAGTGAATATTCCGGGGCGGGAAACACCATATATTTT
abundance: -; j_gene: TRBJ2-5; v_gene: TRBV4-3; d_gene: -; CDR3aa: CASSQEREGAHEETQYF; CDR3nt: TGCGCCAGCAGCCAAGAAAGGGAGGGGGCCCACGAAGAGACCCAGTACTTC
abundance: -; j_gene: TRBJ2-7; v_gene: TRBV5-5; d_gene: TRBD2; CDR3aa: CASSLVGGGTYEQYF; CDR3nt: TGTGCCAGCAGCTTGGTGGGGGGAGGGACCTACGAGCAGTACTTC
abundance: -; j_gene: TRBJ2-1; v_gene: TRBV29-1; d_gene: TRBD2; CDR3aa: CSVEGSSGATPGQFF; CDR3nt: TGCAGCGTTGAGGGTTCCAGCGGGGCAACGCCAGGCCAGTTCTTC
abundance: -; j_gene: TRBJ2-1; v_gene: TRBV7-9; d_gene: -; CDR3aa: CASSLEAEVSTIYNEQFF; CDR3nt: TGTGCCAGCAGCTTGGAAGCGGAGGTGTCCACGATCTACAATGAGCAGTTCTTC
abundance: once; j_gene: TRBJ2-7; v_gene: TRBV4-2; d_gene: -; CDR3aa: CASSQFEGNEQYF; CDR3nt: TGTGCCAGCAGCCAATTCGAGGGGAACGAGCAGTACTTC
abundance: -; j_gene: TRBJ2-7; v_gene: TRBV10-3; d_gene: TRBD2; CDR3aa: CAISEGLAGKGPYEQYF; CDR3nt: TGTGCCATCAGTGAGGGACTAGCGGGAAAGGGACCCTACGAGCAGTACTTC
abundance: few; j_gene: TRBJ1-5; v_gene: TRBV7-6; d_gene: -; CDR3aa: CASSLGRGNQPQHF; CDR3nt: TGTGCCAGCAGCTTAGGAAGGGGCAATCAGCCCCAGCATTTT
abundance: -; j_gene: TRBJ1-4; v_gene: TRBV11-2; d_gene: TRBD1; CDR3aa: CASSPDRVEEKLFF; CDR3nt: TGTGCCAGCAGCCCAGACAGGGTGGAGGAAAAACTGTTTTTT
abundance: few; j_gene: TRBJ2-7; v_gene: TRBV7-2; d_gene: -; CDR3aa: CASSLVATGYEQYF; CDR3nt: TGTGCCAGCAGCTTAGTAGCGACAGGCTACGAGCAGTACTTC
abundance: -; j_gene: TRBJ1-1; v_gene: TRBV19; d_gene: -; CDR3aa: CASKESRTEAFF; CDR3nt: TGTGCCAGTAAGGAGTCTCGAACTGAAGCTTTCTTT
abundance: -; j_gene: TRBJ2-2; v_gene: TRBV9; d_gene: -; CDR3aa: CASSILTTGELFF; CDR3nt: TGTGCCAGCAGCATACTAACCACCGGGGAGCTGTTTTTT
abundance: -; j_gene: TRBJ2-3; v_gene: TRBV13; d_gene: TRBD1; CDR3aa: CASSAGQGTDTQYF; CDR3nt: TGTGCCAGCAGCGCGGGACAGGGCACAGATACGCAGTATTTT
abundance: few; j_gene: TRBJ2-7; v_gene: TRBV11-2; d_gene: -; CDR3aa: CASSPTSGEQYF; CDR3nt: TGTGCCAGCAGTCCTACAAGCGGGGAGCAGTACTTC
abundance: -; j_gene: TRBJ2-5; v_gene: TRBV6-6; d_gene: -; CDR3aa: CASSDRDRKRETQYF; CDR3nt: TGTGCCAGCAGTGACCGGGACCGAAAGCGAGAGACCCAGTACTTC
abundance: once; j_gene: TRBJ1-2; v_gene: TRBV2; d_gene: -; CDR3aa: CASSRVLNYGYTF; CDR3nt: TGTGCCAGCAGTAGGGTACTGAACTATGGCTACACCTTC
abundance: -; j_gene: TRBJ1-3; v_gene: TRBV2; d_gene: -; CDR3aa: CASSEERGRDTIYF; CDR3nt: TGTGCCAGCAGTGAAGAGAGGGGCCGAGACACCATATATTTT
abundance: -; j_gene: TRBJ1-2; v_gene: TRBV7-2; d_gene: -; CDR3aa: CASSLGEEGYTF; CDR3nt: TGTGCCAGCAGCTTAGGGGAAGAGGGCTACACCTTC
abundance: once; j_gene: TRBJ2-2; v_gene: TRBV10-3; d_gene: -; CDR3aa: CAISEQPSSGELFF; CDR3nt: TGTGCCATCAGTGAGCAACCGTCCTCGGGGGAGCTGTTTTTT
abundance: -; j_gene: TRBJ1-4; v_gene: TRBV4-2; d_gene: -; CDR3aa: CASSQDKIRARENEKLFF; CDR3nt: TGTGCCAGCAGCCAAGACAAAATCCGGGCCCGGGAAAATGAAAAACTGTTTTTT
abundance: -; j_gene: TRBJ1-2; v_gene: TRBV9; d_gene: TRBD1; CDR3aa: CASSRYDRDIYGYTF; CDR3nt: TGTGCCAGCAGCCGCTACGACAGGGACATCTATGGCTACACCTTC
abundance: -; j_gene: TRBJ1-5; v_gene: TRBV7-2; d_gene: -; CDR3aa: CASSLYGSNQPQHF; CDR3nt: TGTGCCAGCAGCTTATATGGTAGCAATCAGCCCCAGCATTTT
abundance: -; j_gene: TRBJ1-4; v_gene: TRBV4-3; d_gene: -; CDR3aa: CASSQDAGRDEKLFF; CDR3nt: TGCGCCAGCAGCCAAGACGCGGGTCGGGATGAAAAACTGTTTTTT